The 28 T cell receptor beta chains presented below share a single source sample, sequenced in a study of blood T cell repertoires in COVID-19. Only in-frame clones appear in the TCRdb table, and some are missing; sequencing was by immunoSEQ multiplex PCR. The table includes under 150,000 clones, around 80% detected once. Input material: peripheral blood. The receptors derive from a woman in her fifties or sixties with acute or convalescent COVID-19.

This clone was seen ten or more times. V usage is TRBV6-4 and J usage is TRBJ2-7; D may be TRBD1 (6 bases). The CDR3 covers 14 residues. Germline CDR1 is MRHNA and CDR2 is SNTAGT. V shed 2 bases and J shed 3 bases, with 11 bases lying between them. The CDR3 reads CASSDKDSHYEQYF. CDR3 bases: TGTGCCAGCAGTGACAAGGACAGCCACTACGAGCAGTACTTC.

The chain recombines TRBV30 with TRBJ2-3, with 8 bases fitting TRBD1. V shed 2 bases, J shed 2 bases, and the junction held 9 bases outside the gene matches. CDR1 is GTSNPN and CDR2 is SVGIG in the germline V gene (reference sequence). This CDR3 has 16 amino acids. The CDR3 coding sequence is TGTGCCTGGAGTATTGGACAGGGCCTCTCCACAGATACGCAGTATTTT. Translating gives CAWSIGQGLSTDTQYF.

The CDR3 is CSVEKGEAFF. The DNA for the CDR3 is TGCAGCGTTGAAAAGGGGGAAGCTTTCTTT. The V gene is TRBV29-1, the J gene TRBJ1-1, with a possible D match to TRBD1 (5 bases). Germline V gives CDR1 SQVTM, CDR2 ANQGSEA. V lost 2 bases and J 8 bases, leaving 6 bases between the germline ends. This CDR3 contains 10 residues. The full variable domain, completed using reference TRBV29-1 and TRBJ1-1, is SAVISQKPSRDICQRGTSLTIQCQVDSQVTMMFWYRQQPGQSLTLIATANQGSEATYESGFVIDKFPISRPNLTFSTLTVSNMSPEDSSIYLCSVEKGEAFFGQGTRLTVV.

This chain uses TRBV11-2 with TRBJ2-7, with D perhaps TRBD2 (6 bases). Trimming removed 1 base from V and 2 bases from J, with 12 bases in between. The CDR3 length is 15 residues. The V gene's germline CDR1 is SGHAT and CDR2 FQNNGV. The CDR3 coding sequence is TGTGCCAGCAGCTTAGGGGGGGACGGCCCCTACGAGCAGTACTTC. It codes for CASSLGGDGPYEQYF. Filled out from reference TRBV11-2 and TRBJ2-7, the complete variable domain reads EAGVAQSPRYKIIEKRQSVAFWCNPISGHATLYWYQQILGQGPKLLIQFQNNGVVDDSQLPKDRFSAERLKGVDSTLKIQPAKLEDSAVYLCASSLGGDGPYEQYFGPGTRLTVT.

The chain combines TRBV7-9 with TRBJ2-3; D is unclear. CDR1 SEHNR and CDR2 FQNEAQ come from the germline V gene (reference sequence). The CDR3 spans 13 residues. Trimming stripped 6 bases from V and 2 bases from J, with 9 bases between. The CDR3 nucleotides read TGTGCCAGCAGTTCCGGGTTCACAGATACGCAGTATTTT. Translating it yields CASSSGFTDTQYF.

The rearrangement joins TRBV11-2 to TRBJ2-7; TRBD1 matches 8 bases. V lost 5 bases and J lost 2; bases outside the gene matches: 5. Germline V CDR1 and CDR2: SGHAT, FQNNGV. This CDR3 has 14 residues. The CDR3 reads CASSPGTGAYEQYF. Written as DNA, the CDR3 is TGTGCCAGCAGCCCAGGGACAGGAGCCTACGAGCAGTACTTC.

The gene calls are TRBV28 and TRBJ2-1; a possible D gene is TRBD2 (5 bases). The V gene lost 5 bases and the J gene lost 5 bases, with 22 bases spanning the gap. The CDR3 loop spans 17 amino acids. The V gene's germline CDR1 is MDHEN and CDR2 SYDVKM. The CDR3 loop reads CASSLKPGSIKDNEQFF. CDR3 sequence (DNA): TGTGCCAGCAGTCTGAAACCGGGATCCATAAAAGACAATGAGCAGTTCTTC.

The rearrangement uses TRBV5-1 and TRBJ1-6; weak D call: TRBD1 (5 bases). The CDR3 covers 15 residues. The germline V and J ends were trimmed by 0 bases and 3 bases, with 7 bases remaining between them. Germline V gene data show CDR1 as SGHRS and CDR2 as YFSETQ. CDR3 nucleotides: TGCGCCAGCAGCTTGGGGGGGGACTATAATTCACCCCTCCACTTT. The encoded protein is CASSLGGDYNSPLHF.

The CDR3: CASSSTGSLNTEAFF. The DNA of the CDR3 is TGTGCCAGCAGCTCAACAGGGAGCTTGAACACTGAAGCTTTCTTT. The V and J genes are TRBV11-2 and TRBJ1-1, with D maybe TRBD1 (6 bases). Germline assignment: CDR1 SGHAT and CDR2 FQNNGV. Trimming left V 4 bases short and J 0 bases short, with 12 bases between. The CDR3 loop spans 15 amino acids.

V and J are TRBV25-1 and TRBJ1-1; tentative D call: TRBD1 (5 bases). Germline V lookup: CDR1 MGHDK, CDR2 SYGVNS. This CDR3 has 15 residues. V shed 2 bases and J shed 2 bases, with 12 bases lying between them. CDR3 bases: TGTGCCAGCAGTGAACAGGGTGCCCAAAACACTGAAGCTTTCTTT. Its translation: CASSEQGAQNTEAFF.

This clone appeared a few times. The chain combines TRBV4-2 with TRBJ2-5; tentative D call: TRBD2 (5 bases). V was shortened by 1 base and J by 4 bases, with 10 bases between the two germline ends. Germline V lookup: CDR1 LGHNA, CDR2 YNFKEQ. The CDR3 runs to 14 residues. CDR3 DNA sequence: TGTGCCAGCAGCCAAGCCTTTGAGGGAGAGACCCAGTACTTC. It translates to CASSQAFEGETQYF.

This clone has only one observation. The chain couples TRBV7-2 to TRBJ1-2; TRBD1 aligns across 7 bases. V gave up 5 bases and J gave up 4 bases; unmatched junction bases: 13. This CDR3 has 16 residues. CDR1 SGHTA and CDR2 FQGNSA come from the germline V gene. The CDR3 is CASSPDSTGSRYGYTF. The CDR3 bases are TGTGCCAGCAGCCCGGACTCGACAGGGTCCCGCTATGGCTACACCTTC.

The V gene is TRBV27, the J gene TRBJ2-3; possible D gene TRBD2, 7 bases. This CDR3 comprises 15 residues. CDR1 MNHEY and CDR2 SMNVEV come from the germline V gene (reference sequence). V lost 2 bases and J lost 4, with 13 bases in between. CDR3 sequence reads: CASSLEGGQADTQYF. For the CDR3, the DNA is TGTGCCAGCAGTTTAGAGGGGGGGCAGGCAGATACGCAGTATTTT.

The V call is TRBV29-1, the J call TRBJ2-1; D not certain. Germline V CDR1 and CDR2: SQVTM, ANQGSEA. This CDR3 contains 11 residues. The V gene lost 6 bases and the J gene lost 10 bases, with 13 bases spanning the gap. CDR3 nucleotide sequence: TGCAGCGTCTTCGACTCAACGGAGCAGTTCTTC. Its translation is CSVFDSTEQFF.

The chain has TRBV5-1 and TRBJ1-4, with 7 positions matching TRBD1. J was trimmed by 7 bases and V by 4 bases; bases with no gene match: 13. The CDR3 is 16 residues long. CDR1 is SGHRS, CDR2 YFSETQ, per germline. CDR3 amino acids: CASSPYPGTASEKLFF. Written as DNA, the CDR3 is TGCGCCAGCAGCCCCTATCCCGGGACAGCCTCTGAAAAACTGTTTTTT.

J is TRBJ1-3 and V is TRBV7-2; D call uncertain. Trimming took off 5 bases at V and 8 bases at J, with 7 bases between the two ends. In germline, CDR1 is SGHTA, CDR2 FQGNSA. The CDR3 contains 11 residues. The DNA for the CDR3 is TGTGCCAGCAGCCTGCGGTACACCATATATTTT. Amino acid sequence: CASSLRYTIYF.

This sequence joins TRBV21-1 and TRBJ2-1; TRBD2 is taken as the D call from the table, unchecked against the DNA. TRBV21-1 is an annotated pseudogene. The CDR3 is 8 residues long. CDR3: CAGTAQFF. DNA of the CDR3: TGTGCCGGGACTGCGCAGTTCTTC.

The V gene is TRBV10-3, the J gene TRBJ2-1; D is possibly TRBD2 (6 bases). Per germline, CDR1 ENHRY and CDR2 SYGVKD. V was shortened by 3 bases and J by 8 bases, with 11 bases between the two germline ends. This CDR3 has 13 residues. CDR3 sequence reads: CAISDRRGYEQFF. CDR3 coding DNA: TGTGCCATCAGTGATCGGAGGGGCTATGAGCAGTTCTTC.

This CDR3 reads CASSHSTGNAHTEAFF. The CDR3 bases are TGTGCCAGCTCACACTCGACAGGGAATGCTCACACTGAAGCTTTCTTT. The genes are TRBV18 and TRBJ1-1; TRBD1 matches at 7 bases. CDR1 is KGHSH, CDR2 LQKENI, per germline. V lost 4 bases and J lost 3; bases outside the gene matches: 11. The CDR3 runs 16 residues.

The CDR3 nucleotides read TGTGCCAGCAGCAAACGGGGGGACTTAGGGAAGGCCAAAAACATTCAGTACTTC. This encodes CASSKRGDLGKAKNIQYF. The chain has TRBV21-1 and TRBJ2-4; the table calls TRBD2, which could not be checked here. TRBV21-1 is deemed a pseudogene. This CDR3 has 18 amino acids.

The genes are TRBV29-1 and TRBJ2-3; the D gene is possibly TRBD1 (7 bases). The CDR3 extends over 14 amino acids. V gave up 0 bases and J gave up 6 bases, with 13 bases separating them. CDR1 SQVTM and CDR2 ANQGSEA come from the germline V gene. CDR3 sequence reads: CSVEDEAGGDTQYF. CDR3 nucleotide sequence: TGCAGCGTTGAAGATGAAGCAGGGGGGGATACGCAGTATTTT.

V is TRBV18 and J is TRBJ1-1; TRBD1 matches 9 bases. Trimming took 6 bases from V and 3 from J; bases not matched to a gene: 8. The CDR3 is 15 residues long. Germline lookup yields CDR1 KGHSH and CDR2 LQKENI. CDR3 nucleotides: TGTGCCAGCTCCCCTTGGACAGGGGAGGACACTGAAGCTTTCTTT. As protein: CASSPWTGEDTEAFF. The entire variable domain, with the rest obtained from reference TRBV18 and TRBJ1-1, is as follows: NAGVMQNPRHLVRRRGQEARLRCSPMKGHSHVYWYRQLPEEGLKFMVYLQKENIIDESGMPKERFSAEFPKEGPSILRIQQVVRGDSAAYFCASSPWTGEDTEAFFGQGTRLTVV.

V is TRBV27 and J is TRBJ2-6; perhaps TRBD1 as D (6 bases). With 6 bases removed from V and 0 bases from J, the gap between germline ends came to 12 bases. This CDR3 is 16 amino acids long. Germline CDR1 is MNHEY and CDR2 is SMNVEV (reference sequence). This CDR3 is CASSNTGSSGANVLTF. The CDR3 region has the DNA TGTGCCAGCAGCAATACAGGGAGCTCTGGGGCCAACGTCCTGACTTTC. Together with reference TRBV27 and TRBJ2-6, the CDR3 gives the full variable domain: EAQVTQNPRYLITVTGKKLTVTCSQNMNHEYMSWYRQDPGLGLRQIYYSMNVEVTDKGDVPEGYKVSRKEKRNFPLILESPSPNQTSLYFCASSNTGSSGANVLTFGAGSRLTVL.

In its sample, this clone was seen once. The genes are TRBV19 and TRBJ1-3; the D is unclear. CDR3 length: 13 residues. The germline V and J ends were trimmed by 1 base and 4 bases, with 5 bases remaining between them. Germline V gene data show CDR1 as LNHDA and CDR2 as SQIVND (reference sequence). The CDR3 DNA sequence: TGTGCCAGTAGTATAGTATCCGGAAACACCATATATTTT. This codes for CASSIVSGNTIYF.

The CDR3 loop is CASSQGGSSDTQYF. CDR3 nucleotides: TGTGCCAGCAGTCAGGGAGGGAGCTCAGATACGCAGTATTTT. J is TRBJ2-3 and V is TRBV28; 7 bases fit TRBD2. Per germline, CDR1 MDHEN and CDR2 SYDVKM. The CDR3 covers 14 residues. V trimming: 5 bases; J trimming: 4 bases; junction bases outside the gene matches: 6.

In DNA, the CDR3 is TGTGCCAGCAGTTTCCGGGGGCAGCCCCAGCATTTT. Its protein product is CASSFRGQPQHF. V usage is TRBV27 and J usage is TRBJ1-5; possible D gene TRBD1, 5 bases. V lost 3 bases and J lost 7, with 7 bases in between. The CDR3 spans 12 residues. Looked up from germline, CDR1 is MNHEY and CDR2 is SMNVEV (reference sequence).

The chain combines TRBV5-1 with TRBJ1-6, with D maybe TRBD1 (5 bases). The V and J ends lost 0 bases and 10 bases respectively, with 11 bases between them. This CDR3 spans 14 amino acids. In germline, CDR1 is SGHRS, CDR2 YFSETQ. Written as DNA, the CDR3 is TGCGCCAGCAGCTTGGAAGGAGGGGAATCACCCCTCCACTTT. This sequence encodes CASSLEGGESPLHF.

The chain uses TRBV9 and TRBJ1-6, with 8 bases fitting TRBD1. The V segment lost 6 bases and the J segment 6 bases; nucleotides outside the gene matches: 2. This CDR3 has 13 residues. Germline lookup yields CDR1 SGDLS and CDR2 YYNGEE. The CDR3, as DNA: TGTGCCAGCACCGGACAGGGTAATTCACCCCTCCACTTT. Its translation: CASTGQGNSPLHF. Together with reference TRBV9 and TRBJ1-6, the CDR3 gives the full variable domain: DSGVTQTPKHLITATGQRVTLRCSPRSGDLSVYWYQQSLDQGLQFLIQYYNGEERAKGNILERFSAQQFPDLHSELNLSSLELGDSALYFCASTGQGNSPLHFGNGTRLTVT.